The present entry profiles one TCR beta chain with its context. No antigen is known for it. At one boundary the junction diverges from the germline segment, which might be a read error. This sample also contains other DNA sequences that code for the same CDR3. The data are from a study of cytomegalovirus exposure and HLA in healthy donors. Whole-study context: A previous analysis identified 95 million to 130 million unique TCR beta sequences derived from roughly 190 million T cells.

The primer mix had 60 Vbeta and 13 Jbeta primers. Source study methods: In a later analysis, 8.5 million to 14 million of tens of millions of unique beta chains occurred in at least two donors. TCRdb's copy holds only in-frame clones and misses some; the assay was immunoSEQ multiplex PCR. V and J calls and clone size are copied from that table; D and trimming were computed from the DNA. The sample includes about 140,000 clones, around 80% of them seen just once. General study points: It was shown in a later analysis that HLA-associated TCR beta chains were more clonally expanded than other, equally common chains.

The CDR3 is made up of 14 amino acids. Germline assignment: CDR1 MGHRA and CDR2 YSYEKL. This chain connects TRBV4-1 to TRBJ2-7; 7 positions match TRBD1. Sequenced material: PBMCs. This sequence originates from a female donor in good health and CMV-seronegative. The CDR3 region has the DNA TGCGCCAGCAGCCCCGACAGGGTACCCTACGAGCAGTACTTT. This encodes CASSPDRVPYEQYF.